This TCR beta chain emerged from a study of T-cell reconstitution after alpha-beta-depleted transplantation in children. Study-level results: Fresh T-cell production supplied most of the T-cell counts and diversity seen one year after transplant. Several hundred expanded graft clones reportedly supplied alpha-beta T cells about two months after transplant.

There are many counts of this clonotype. What it recognizes is unknown. Library preparation (for TCRbeta) was performed with unique molecular identifiers. Each CDR3 protein is one row after TCRdb ran MiXCR on the PCR reads. The table lists hundreds of thousands of distinct CDR3 sequences, around 8% of them singletons, with approximately 6.3% in the top ten. The germline V gene has CDR1 MNHEY and CDR2 SVGAGI. The V segment lost 2 bases and the J segment 6 bases; nucleotides outside the gene matches: 6. The CDR3 spans 16 residues. The receptor's source is a male patient aged 10 to 17 who had a stem cell transplant for acute lymphoblastic leukemia, so the T cells may come from the graft donor. Sequencing was performed on PBMCs, mostly from graft donor cells, taken 180 days after TCRalphabeta/CD19-depleted stem cell transplant. V and J are TRBV6-5 and TRBJ2-7; 14 bases align to TRBD2. Here the CDR3 DNA reads TGTGCCAGCAGTTACGCAGGGACTAGCGGGAGAACCGAGCAGTACTTC. This codes for CASSYAGTSGRTEQYF.